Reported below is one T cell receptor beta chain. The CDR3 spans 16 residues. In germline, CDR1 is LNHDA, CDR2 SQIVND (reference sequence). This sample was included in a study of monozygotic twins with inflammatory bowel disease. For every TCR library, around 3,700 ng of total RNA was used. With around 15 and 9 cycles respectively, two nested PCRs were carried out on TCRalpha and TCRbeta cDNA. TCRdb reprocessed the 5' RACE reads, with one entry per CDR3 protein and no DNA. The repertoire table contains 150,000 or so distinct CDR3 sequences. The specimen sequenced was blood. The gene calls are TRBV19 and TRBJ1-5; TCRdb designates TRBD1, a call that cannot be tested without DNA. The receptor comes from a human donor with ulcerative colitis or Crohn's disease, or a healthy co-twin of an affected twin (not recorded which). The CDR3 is CASSIQPGHSNQPQHF.